The clone carrying this T cell receptor beta chain was seen repeatedly, ten times or more. This sample was included in a study of control samples from healthy donors and cancer patients. The data were produced by immunoSEQ multiplex PCR, yet TCRdb's version contains in-frame clones alone and is incomplete. In the table there are 120,000 or so clones, about 88% of which are singletons. The clonotype originates from a man aged 18 to 30 in good health. The sample comprised blood.

The CDR3 DNA sequence: TGTGCCAGCTCACCAGTAAAAGACAACACTGAAGCTTTCTTT. Its translation: CASSPVKDNTEAFF. The V and J genes are TRBV18 and TRBJ1-1, with unresolved D. Looked up from germline, CDR1 is KGHSH and CDR2 is LQKENI. Trimming took off 2 bases at V and 2 bases at J, with 9 bases between the two ends. This CDR3 is 14 amino acids long.